The 19 T cell receptor beta chains listed next were all sequenced from one sample in a study of vaccination effects on CD4 cells after COVID-19. Their antigens are not known. Between days 9 and 11 of culture, CD4+ T cells were separated out. The vaccine given was either BNT162b2 or mRNA-1273, in two doses. The protocol was immunoSEQ multiplex PCR, while the TCRdb copy is restricted to in-frame clones and leaves out a portion. Among roughly 45,000 clones listed, roughly 72% were seen once. The starting material was CD4+ T cells from PBMCs cultured without peptide, obtained after COVID-19 vaccination. The receptors stem from a human donor who received a COVID-19 vaccine.

Only a few counts were recorded for this clone. V is TRBV5-1 and J is TRBJ1-1; perhaps TRBD1 as D (6 bases). This CDR3 region has 16 residues. The germline gives CDR1 SGHRS, CDR2 YFSETQ. V lost 2 bases and J 1 base, leaving 15 bases between the germline ends. The CDR3, as DNA: TGCGCCAGCAGCTTTCGTCAGGGGACCCCGAACACTGAAGCTTTCTTT. Protein: CASSFRQGTPNTEAFF.

This chain uses TRBV29-1 with TRBJ1-2, with D uncertain. Germline CDR1 SQVTM, CDR2 ANQGSEA. Trimming pared 5 bases from V and 6 bases from J, leaving 7 bases between. The CDR3 has 10 amino acids. CDR3 coding DNA: TGCAGCGTTAAGGAGGATGGCTACACCTTC. Residues: CSVKEDGYTF. Full variable domain (missing parts from reference TRBV29-1 and TRBJ1-2): SAVISQKPSRDICQRGTSLTIQCQVDSQVTMMFWYRQQPGQSLTLIATANQGSEATYESGFVIDKFPISRPNLTFSTLTVSNMSPEDSSIYLCSVKEDGYTFGSGTRLTVV.

This sequence joins TRBV27 and TRBJ2-1, with D tentatively TRBD2 (5 bases). V lost 7 bases, J lost 3 bases, and 19 bases lay in between. CDR3 length equals 16 residues. Germline CDR1 reads MNHEY; CDR2 reads SMNVEV (reference sequence). In DNA, the CDR3 is TGTGCCAGCAAACCCCGGGGATACCCAATCTACAATGAGCAGTTCTTC. Protein product: CASKPRGYPIYNEQFF.

The rearrangement uses TRBV5-4 and TRBJ1-2; D might be TRBD1 (6 bases). Germline V gene sequence: CDR1 SGHNT, CDR2 YYREEE (reference sequence). This CDR3 is built from 12 residues. The V end was cut by 1 base, the J end by 8 bases, with 9 bases between. The CDR3 loop is CASSLPGQGYTF. CDR3 coding DNA: TGTGCCAGCAGCTTGCCAGGACAGGGCTACACCTTC.

The chain joins TRBV18 to TRBJ1-5, with 12 bases lining up with TRBD1. Germline-derived CDR1 and CDR2 are KGHSH and LQKENI. With V trimmed by 6 bases and J by 2 bases, 17 bases remained unmatched. There are 20 residues in the CDR3. The CDR3 region has the DNA TGTGCCAGCTCCCACAACACCGGGACAGGGGGCCTTAAAGGCAATCAGCCCCAGCATTTT. Protein: CASSHNTGTGGLKGNQPQHF.

The chain uses TRBV10-3 and TRBJ2-6, with D maybe TRBD1 (5 bases). Trimming removed 8 bases from V and 2 bases from J, with 10 bases in between. This CDR3 contains 14 residues. CDR1 and CDR2 (germline): ENHRY, SYGVKD. The CDR3 loop is CAIVDKAGANVLTF. The CDR3, as DNA: TGTGCCATCGTGGACAAAGCTGGGGCCAACGTCCTGACTTTC.

This clone occurred a few times. The rearrangement uses TRBV25-1 and TRBJ1-2, with D hard to call. V was shortened by 5 bases and J by 5 bases, with 9 bases between the two germline ends. The CDR3 spans 12 residues. Germline V CDR1 and CDR2: MGHDK, SYGVNS. The CDR3 reads CASSRGSYGYTF. CDR3 coding DNA: TGTGCCAGCAGTCGAGGGTCGTATGGCTACACCTTC.

The chain is built from TRBV29-1 and TRBJ1-2, with D maybe TRBD1 (6 bases). Germline CDR1 SQVTM, CDR2 ANQGSEA. CDR3 length equals 13 residues. Trimming left V 6 bases short and J 6 bases short, with 17 bases between. The CDR3 region has the DNA TGCAGCGTGAAGTCCAGGGGTTCTGATGGCTACACCTTC. Encoded protein: CSVKSRGSDGYTF.

This clone has just a few counts. This chain links TRBV7-2 with TRBJ2-7; no firm D call. The CDR3 contains 13 residues. V was clipped by 4 bases and J by 1 base, with 8 bases between them. From germline, CDR1 is SGHTA and CDR2 FQGNSA. DNA of the CDR3: TGTGCCAGCAGCTGGCCAGCTTCCTACGAGCAGTACTTC. It codes for CASSWPASYEQYF.

The chain employs TRBV14 and TRBJ1-2; D is unclear. CDR1 and CDR2 (germline): SGHDN, FVKESK. This CDR3 spans 13 amino acids. The CDR3 protein is CSDEVRPNYGYTF. Written as DNA, the CDR3 is TGTAGCGACGAGGTCAGACCAAACTATGGCTACACCTTC.

The chain combines TRBV19 with TRBJ1-4; 7 bases are shared with TRBD1. Per germline, CDR1 LNHDA and CDR2 SQIVND (reference sequence). V dropped 8 bases and J dropped 8; count of bases not matched to a gene: 14. The CDR3 is 15 amino acids. CDR3 nucleotides: TGTGCCAGTTGCCTGGGGGGACAGTTAATAGAAAAACTGTTTTTT. As protein: CASCLGGQLIEKLFF.

This chain's CDR3 is CASSLGQAGSPLHF. As DNA, the CDR3 is TGTGCCAGCAGCTTAGGACAGGCGGGTTCACCCCTCCACTTT. This chain links TRBV11-2 with TRBJ1-6; TRBD1 might be the D (6 bases). CDR3 size: 14 residues. Deletions cut 1 base from V and 9 bases from J, with 10 bases between. Germline CDR1 reads SGHAT; CDR2 reads FQNNGV.

This chain uses TRBV10-3 with TRBJ2-7; either TRBD1 or TRBD2 may supply D (5 bases each). Between the trimmed V and J ends, which lost 6 bases and 3 bases, there was a span of 9 bases. This CDR3 is 12 amino acids long. CDR1 ENHRY and CDR2 SYGVKD come from the germline V gene. CDR3 DNA: TGTGCCATCAGCGGGACGGTCTACGAGCAGTACTTC. Translated: CAISGTVYEQYF.

This sequence joins TRBV3-1 (or the pseudogene TRBV3-2) and TRBJ1-1; weak D call: TRBD1 (6 bases). The CDR3 length is 14 residues. V was cut by 2 bases and J by 10 bases, with 17 bases left in between. Germline CDR1 is LGHDT and CDR2 is YNNKEL (reference sequence). The CDR3 coding sequence is TGTGCCAGCAGCCAACTCTTACAGGGTAGAGGAGCTTTCTTT. Its protein product is CASSQLLQGRGAFF.

The V call is TRBV30, the J call TRBJ1-5; 7 bases agree with TRBD1. V lost 3 bases to trimming and J lost 6 bases; unmatched junction nucleotides: 5. The CDR3 covers 13 residues. CDR1 is GTSNPN, CDR2 SVGIG, per germline (reference sequence). CDR3 residues: CAWSPQGSQPQHF. The CDR3 DNA reads as TGTGCCTGGAGCCCACAGGGGAGTCAGCCCCAGCATTTT.

The gene calls are TRBV19 and TRBJ2-3, with D maybe TRBD2 (5 bases). CDR3 length equals 11 residues. V lost 9 bases, J lost 2 bases, and 6 bases lay in between. The germline V gene encodes CDR1 LNHDA and CDR2 SQIVND (reference sequence). Written as DNA, the CDR3 is TGTGCCAGCCGGGACACAGATACGCAGTATTTT. Amino acid sequence: CASRDTDTQYF.

The gene calls are TRBV27 and TRBJ1-6, with D unclear. Looked up from germline, CDR1 is MNHEY and CDR2 is SMNVEV (reference sequence). Trimming left V 5 bases short and J 7 bases short, with 21 bases between. This CDR3 comprises 17 residues. CDR3 amino acids: CASSTPHGFLRNSPLHF. Here the CDR3 DNA reads TGTGCCAGCAGTACCCCTCACGGATTCCTTCGAAATTCACCCCTCCACTTT.

The chain carries TRBV11-2 and TRBJ2-6, with no clear D. In germline, CDR1 is SGHAT, CDR2 FQNNGV. This CDR3 comprises 18 residues. V was pared by 2 bases and J by 0 bases, with 14 bases between. CDR3 coding DNA: TGTGCCAGCAGCTTAATCGGGCTCAGGAGCTCTGGGGCCAACGTCCTGACTTTC. It codes for CASSLIGLRSSGANVLTF.

The chain combines TRBV29-1 with TRBJ1-4; TRBD1 matches 8 bases. V gave up 4 bases and J gave up 7 bases; unmatched junction bases: 5. The CDR3 runs to 13 residues. In germline, CDR1 is SQVTM, CDR2 ANQGSEA. CDR3 sequence reads: CSVAGGGTEKLFF. As DNA, the CDR3 is TGCAGCGTTGCAGGGGGCGGAACTGAAAAACTGTTTTTT.